These 5 T cell receptor beta chains were sequenced from one sample in a study of T cell changes during pregnancy in multiple sclerosis. Libraries were prepared by immunoSEQ multiplex PCR; TCRdb keeps only in-frame clonotypes and omits some of them. The sample lists 60,000 to 75,000 clones; roughly 90% were seen once. The material was peripheral blood, obtained in the third trimester of pregnancy. Receptor source: a female donor with multiple sclerosis, enrolled in a pregnancy study.

The chain has TRBV5-1 and TRBJ1-1; TRBD1 might be the D (6 bases). V was clipped by 1 base and J by 6 bases, with 10 bases between them. The CDR3 has 13 residues. Germline values: CDR1 SGHRS, CDR2 YFSETQ. In nucleotides, the CDR3 is TGCGCCAGCAGCTTGAGAGGGACACCTGAAGCTTTCTTT. Translation gives CASSLRGTPEAFF. Complete variable domain (other parts from reference TRBV5-1 and TRBJ1-1): KAGVTQTPRYLIKTRGQQVTLSCSPISGHRSVSWYQQTPGQGLQFLFEYFSETQRNKGNFPGRFSGRQFSNSRSEMNVSTLELGDSALYLCASSLRGTPEAFFGQGTRLTVV.

This chain joins TRBV18 and TRBJ2-1; 9 bases align to TRBD1. Germline CDR1 and CDR2: KGHSH and LQKENI. V shed 2 bases and J 6 bases; nucleotides not matched to a gene: 5. The CDR3 contains 15 residues. For the CDR3, the DNA is TGTGCCAGCTCACCAGGACAGGGGACCCTCAATGAGCAGTTCTTC. It is translated as CASSPGQGTLNEQFF. The entire variable domain, with the rest obtained from reference TRBV18 and TRBJ2-1, is as follows: NAGVMQNPRHLVRRRGQEARLRCSPMKGHSHVYWYRQLPEEGLKFMVYLQKENIIDESGMPKERFSAEFPKEGPSILRIQQVVRGDSAAYFCASSPGQGTLNEQFFGPGTRLTVL.

J is TRBJ1-4 and V is TRBV4-3; D is perhaps TRBD1 (5 bases). This CDR3 is 18 amino acids long. The V end lost 1 base, the J end lost 8 bases, and 23 bases lay between the germline ends. Germline-derived CDR1 and CDR2 are LGHNA and YSLEER. The CDR3 DNA reads as TGCGCCAGCAGCCAAGGTTTTCGGGGGATCGGGATAGTCGAAAAACTGTTTTTT. Translating gives CASSQGFRGIGIVEKLFF.

V gene TRBV19 combines with J gene TRBJ2-1, with TRBD2 matching over 7 bases. V lost 1 base and J lost 3; bases outside the gene matches: 6. The CDR3 runs to 16 residues. The germline V gene encodes CDR1 LNHDA and CDR2 SQIVND (reference sequence). The CDR3 reads CASSIVTRGGYNEQFF. In nucleotides, the CDR3 is TGTGCCAGTAGTATAGTCACCCGCGGGGGCTACAATGAGCAGTTCTTC.

V usage is TRBV19 and J usage is TRBJ1-1; D gene unclear. Trimming took 7 bases from V and 1 from J, leaving 4 bases between them. The CDR3 has 11 amino acids. CDR1 is LNHDA and CDR2 is SQIVND in the germline V gene (reference sequence). The CDR3 coding sequence is TGTGCCAGTAAGCAGAACACTGAAGCTTTCTTT. Translated: CASKQNTEAFF.